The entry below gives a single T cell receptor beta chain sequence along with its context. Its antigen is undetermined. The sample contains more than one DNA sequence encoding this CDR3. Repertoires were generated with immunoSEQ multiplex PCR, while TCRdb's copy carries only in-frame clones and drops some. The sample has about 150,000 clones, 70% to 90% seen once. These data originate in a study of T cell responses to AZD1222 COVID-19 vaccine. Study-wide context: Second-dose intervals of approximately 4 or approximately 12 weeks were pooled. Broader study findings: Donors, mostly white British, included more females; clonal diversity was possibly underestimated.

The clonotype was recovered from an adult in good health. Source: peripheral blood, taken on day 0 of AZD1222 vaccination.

The CDR3 sequence: CASSPGTGNYGYTF. DNA of the CDR3: TGTGCCAGCAGCCCAGGGACGGGGAACTATGGCTACACCTTC. The J gene is TRBJ1-2, the V gene TRBV11-3; perhaps TRBD1 as D (5 bases). The CDR3 loop spans 14 amino acids. The germline V gene has CDR1 SGHNT and CDR2 YENEEA. V shed 5 bases and J shed 2 bases, with 12 bases lying between them.